This entry concerns a single TCR beta chain. Its specificity is unknown. The data were obtained in a study of T-cell reconstitution after alpha-beta-depleted transplantation in children. Study findings and constraints: In patients about two months after transplant, alpha-beta T cells reportedly arose from several hundred expanded graft clones. It was newly produced T cells that mostly accounted for T-cell counts and diversity one year after transplant.

CDR1 is SEHNR, CDR2 FQNEAQ, per germline (reference sequence). V lost 4 bases and J lost 2; bases outside the gene matches: 9. This CDR3 has 16 residues. Unique molecular identifiers featured in how the TCRbeta library was prepared. Each CDR3 protein gets one entry after TCRdb re-called the PCR reads with MiXCR. The repertoire has around 490,000 distinct CDR3 sequences, about 10% of them found once; the top ten carry less than 15%. Here the sequenced sample was PBMCs, mostly from graft donor cells, taken 180 days after TCRalphabeta/CD19-depleted stem cell transplant. The genes are TRBV7-9 and TRBJ1-1; 8 nucleotides agree with TRBD1. The receptor comes from a female patient aged 2-9 years who had a stem cell transplant for aplastic anemia, so the T cells may come from the graft donor. CDR3 DNA sequence: TGTGCCAGCAGCTCGGGAAGTACAGGGGGAAACACTGAAGCTTTCTTT. It encodes CASSSGSTGGNTEAFF.